This TCR beta chain was profiled in a study of T cell repertoires in cytomegalovirus infection. About the research overall: Well-studied HLA-B-restricted CMV epitopes were used in the study alongside recently identified HLA-C-restricted ones. CMV infection together with matching HLA type was indicated by public TCR beta signatures. Study-level findings and limits: Ex vivo, HLA-C-restricted CMV-specific TCR beta clonotypes prevailed over the rest of the response. Carriers of CMV plus the relevant HLA were identified by cumulative public TCR beta family frequency.

TCRdb independently ran MiXCR on the reads; one entry per CDR3 protein. This repertoire shows approximately 270,000 distinct CDR3 sequences, about 20% found once; its top ten account for approximately 19%. The germline V and J ends were trimmed by 0 bases and 4 bases, with 12 bases remaining between them. Germline CDR1 and CDR2: LGHNA and YSLEER. The CDR3 contains 15 residues. Ten or more counts support this clonotype. What it binds is not known. The chain has TRBV4-3 and TRBJ1-2; D remains ambiguous. This clonotype originated in a human donor in good health (CMV status not recorded). Some clones in this sample may be carry-over from other donors' samples. The input for sequencing was cultured PBMCs, taken from culture after CMV antigen stimulation. The CDR3 nucleotides read TGCGCCAGCAGCCAAGAAGAACGGCAGACCTATGGCTACACCTTC. It is translated as CASSQEERQTYGYTF.